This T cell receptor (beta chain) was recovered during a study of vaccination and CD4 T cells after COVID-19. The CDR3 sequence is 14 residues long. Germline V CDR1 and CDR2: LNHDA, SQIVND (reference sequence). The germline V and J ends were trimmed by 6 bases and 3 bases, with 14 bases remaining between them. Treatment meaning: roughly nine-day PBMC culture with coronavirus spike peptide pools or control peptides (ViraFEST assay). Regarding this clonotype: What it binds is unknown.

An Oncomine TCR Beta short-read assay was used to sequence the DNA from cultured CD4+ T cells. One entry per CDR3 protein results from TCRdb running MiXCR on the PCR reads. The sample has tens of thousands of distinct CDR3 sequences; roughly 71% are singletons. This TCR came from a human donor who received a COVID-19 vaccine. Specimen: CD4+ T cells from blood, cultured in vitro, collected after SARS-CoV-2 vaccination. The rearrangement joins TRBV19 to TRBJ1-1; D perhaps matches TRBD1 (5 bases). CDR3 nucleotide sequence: TGTGCCAGTAGCTTTATGAGGGGCGACACTGAAGCTTTCTTT. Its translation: CASSFMRGDTEAFF.